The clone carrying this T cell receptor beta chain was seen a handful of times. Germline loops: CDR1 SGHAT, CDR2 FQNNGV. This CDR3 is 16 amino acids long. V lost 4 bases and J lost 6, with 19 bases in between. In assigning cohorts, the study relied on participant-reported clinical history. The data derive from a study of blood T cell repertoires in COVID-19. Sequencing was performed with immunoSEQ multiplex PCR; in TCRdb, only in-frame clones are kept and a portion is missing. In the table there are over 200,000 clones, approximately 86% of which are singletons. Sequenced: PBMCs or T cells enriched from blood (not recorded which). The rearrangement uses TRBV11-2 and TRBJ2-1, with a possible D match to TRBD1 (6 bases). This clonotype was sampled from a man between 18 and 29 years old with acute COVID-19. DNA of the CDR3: TGTGCCAGCAGCTCTACAGGGTCGGGATTGGTCAATGAGCAGTTCTTC. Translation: CASSSTGSGLVNEQFF.